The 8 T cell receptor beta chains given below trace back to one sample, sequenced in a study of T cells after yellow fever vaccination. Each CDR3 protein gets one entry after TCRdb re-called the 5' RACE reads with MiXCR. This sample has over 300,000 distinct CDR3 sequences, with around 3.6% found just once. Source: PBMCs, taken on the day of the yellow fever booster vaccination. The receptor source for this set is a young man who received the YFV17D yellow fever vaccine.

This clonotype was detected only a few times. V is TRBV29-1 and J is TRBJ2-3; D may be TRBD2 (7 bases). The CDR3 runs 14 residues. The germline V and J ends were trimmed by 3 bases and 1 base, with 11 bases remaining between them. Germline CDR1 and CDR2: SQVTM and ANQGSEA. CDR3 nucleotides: TGCAGCGTTGACGGAGGGGGGGGCACAGATACGCAGTATTTT. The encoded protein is CSVDGGGGTDTQYF.

The CDR3 loop is CASSLAVGGDEAFF. Here the CDR3 DNA reads TGTGCCAGCAGCTTGGCGGTAGGGGGAGATGAAGCTTTCTTT. This rearrangement joins TRBV5-4 to TRBJ1-1; TRBD1 is a possible D gene (6 bases). The CDR3 spans 14 residues. The germline gives CDR1 SGHNT, CDR2 YYREEE (reference sequence). Trimming shortened V by 0 bases and J by 7 bases, and 13 bases separated the two germline ends.

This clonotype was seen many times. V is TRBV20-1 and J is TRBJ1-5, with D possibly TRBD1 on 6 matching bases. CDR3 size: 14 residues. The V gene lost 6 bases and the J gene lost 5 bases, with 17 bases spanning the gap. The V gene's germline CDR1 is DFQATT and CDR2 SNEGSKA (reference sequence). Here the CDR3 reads CSAKTGFRHQPQHF. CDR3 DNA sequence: TGCAGTGCCAAAACAGGGTTTCGCCATCAGCCCCAGCATTTT.

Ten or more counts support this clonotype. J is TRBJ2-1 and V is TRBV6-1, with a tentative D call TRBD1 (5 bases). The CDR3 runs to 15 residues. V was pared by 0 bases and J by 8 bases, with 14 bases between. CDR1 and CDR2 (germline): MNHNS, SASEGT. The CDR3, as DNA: TGTGCCAGCAGTGAAGCGCCCACAGGCTGGGATGAGCAGTTCTTC. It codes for CASSEAPTGWDEQFF.

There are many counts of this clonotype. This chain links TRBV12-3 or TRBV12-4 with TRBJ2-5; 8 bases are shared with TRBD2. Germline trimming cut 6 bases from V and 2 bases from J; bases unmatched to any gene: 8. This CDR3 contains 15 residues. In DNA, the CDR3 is TGTGCCAGCAGCCCGGGGGGGCCGGGGCAAGAGACCCAGTACTTC. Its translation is CASSPGGPGQETQYF.

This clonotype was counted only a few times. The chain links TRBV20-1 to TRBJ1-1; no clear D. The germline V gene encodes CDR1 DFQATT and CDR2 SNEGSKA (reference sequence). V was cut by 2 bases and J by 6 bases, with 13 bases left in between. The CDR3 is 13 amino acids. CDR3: CSARTFDPPEAFF. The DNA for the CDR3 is TGCAGTGCTAGAACCTTCGATCCCCCTGAAGCTTTCTTT.

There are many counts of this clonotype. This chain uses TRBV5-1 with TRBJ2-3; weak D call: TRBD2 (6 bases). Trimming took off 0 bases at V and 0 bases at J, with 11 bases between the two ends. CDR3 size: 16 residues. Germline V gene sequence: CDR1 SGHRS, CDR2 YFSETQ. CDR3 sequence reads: CASSLEWRGSTDTQYF. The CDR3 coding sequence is TGCGCCAGCAGCTTGGAGTGGCGGGGCAGCACAGATACGCAGTATTTT.

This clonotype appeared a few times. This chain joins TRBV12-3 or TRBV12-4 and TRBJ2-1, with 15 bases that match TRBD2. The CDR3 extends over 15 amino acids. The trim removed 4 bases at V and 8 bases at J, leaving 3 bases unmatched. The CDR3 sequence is CASSWTSGGAHEQFF. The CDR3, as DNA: TGTGCCAGCAGTTGGACTAGCGGGGGGGCACATGAGCAGTTCTTC.